These 15 T cell receptor beta chains were all obtained from the same sample, sequenced in a study of blood T cells in healthy people across ages. PCR was performed a second time for about 7 to 11 cycles using a sample-barcoded 5' primer and a J-beta primer mix. MiXCR, applied by TCRdb to the 5' RACE reads, yields one record per CDR3 protein. The profile shows some 760,000 distinct CDR3 sequences, 20% to 25% of them singletons. Separately, the same data were catalogued under a study of T cells of mothers and their children.

Sequenced material: blood. The source is a boy between 10 and 17 years old in good health.

This clonotype was detected only a few times. V and J are TRBV2 and TRBJ2-1; weak D call: TRBD2 (5 bases). The CDR3 sequence is 13 residues long. Trimming removed 6 bases from V and 6 bases from J, with 12 bases in between. CDR1 SNHLY and CDR2 FYNNEI come from the germline V gene. The DNA of the CDR3 is TGTGCCAGCAGAGGTGGGAGCGTCAATGAGCAGTTCTTC. This gives the protein CASRGGSVNEQFF.

CDR3 nucleotide sequence: TGTGCTAGTGGTTTGGGCTCCGGGACAGGGGAATTCGAGCAGTTCTTC. Encoded protein: CASGLGSGTGEFEQFF. The chain links TRBV12-5 to TRBJ2-5, with 10 bases identical to TRBD1. The J call may be wrong; the DNA end is better matched by TRBJ2-1. The CDR3 totals 16 residues. Looked up from germline, CDR1 is LGHNT and CDR2 is FRNRAP.

This clonotype has more than one count but fewer than ten. The chain uses TRBV4-1 and TRBJ2-7; D gene uncertain. This CDR3 has 12 residues. Germline V gene data show CDR1 as MGHRA and CDR2 as YSYEKL. The V gene lost 0 bases and the J gene lost 7 bases, with 7 bases spanning the gap. The CDR3 DNA reads as TGCGCCAGCAGCCAAGATCGGGTTGAGCAGTACTTC. Translation gives CASSQDRVEQYF.

The gene calls are TRBV6-1 and TRBJ1-1; 9 positions match TRBD1. This CDR3 region has 18 residues. CDR1 and CDR2 (germline): MNHNS, SASEGT. V lost 6 bases to trimming and J lost 0 bases; unmatched junction nucleotides: 14. CDR3 nucleotide sequence: TGTGCCAGCAGAACCCCGGGACAGGGCACACTAATGAACACTGAAGCTTTCTTT. Translation: CASRTPGQGTLMNTEAFF.

This clonotype was observed a handful of times. V and J are TRBV2 and TRBJ1-2, with 7 bases fitting TRBD1. V shed 7 bases and J 4 bases; nucleotides not matched to a gene: 12. Germline V CDR1 and CDR2: SNHLY, FYNNEI. The CDR3 totals 15 residues. The CDR3 coding sequence is TGTGCCAGCATTTCGGGACAGCGGTCGATCTATGGCTACACCTTC. Its translation: CASISGQRSIYGYTF.

This chain links TRBV13 with TRBJ2-3; a possible D gene is TRBD2 (7 bases). Germline V gene sequence: CDR1 PRHDT, CDR2 FYEKMQ (reference sequence). Deletions cut 0 bases from V and 5 bases from J, with 15 bases between. The CDR3 totals 16 residues. Here the CDR3 DNA reads TGTGCCAGCAGCTTAGGCCTTGGGGGGGGCCGAGATACGCAGTATTTT. As protein: CASSLGLGGGRDTQYF.

The genes are TRBV19 and TRBJ2-5; possibly TRBD2 for D (6 bases). Germline assignment: CDR1 LNHDA and CDR2 SQIVND (reference sequence). V was shortened by 6 bases and J by 7 bases, with 12 bases between the two germline ends. The CDR3 loop spans 12 amino acids. This CDR3 is CASRNLGGTQYF. The CDR3, as DNA: TGTGCCAGTAGAAACCTGGGGGGGACCCAGTACTTC.

This clonotype occurred a few times. The chain links TRBV7-9 to TRBJ2-3, with 7 bases identical to TRBD2. Germline V lookup: CDR1 SEHNR, CDR2 FQNEAQ (reference sequence). The CDR3 has 18 residues. J lost 0 bases, V lost 0 bases, and 9 bases had no gene match. CDR3 nucleotides: TGTGCCAGCAGCTTAGCCCTGGGTCTAGCGGCTAGCACAGATACGCAGTATTTT. This sequence encodes CASSLALGLAASTDTQYF.

V and J are TRBV29-1 and TRBJ1-1; 8 bases map to TRBD1. The CDR3 is made up of 12 amino acids. The germline CDR1 and CDR2 sequences are SQVTM and ANQGSEA. V was pared by 8 bases and J by 3 bases, with 5 bases of the junction left unmatched. The CDR3 reads CSIKQGDTEAFF. CDR3 DNA: TGCAGCATTAAACAGGGGGACACTGAAGCTTTCTTT. The complete variable domain, with remaining parts taken from reference TRBV29-1 and TRBJ1-1, reads SAVISQKPSRDICQRGTSLTIQCQVDSQVTMMFWYRQQPGQSLTLIATANQGSEATYESGFVIDKFPISRPNLTFSTLTVSNMSPEDSSIYLCSIKQGDTEAFFGQGTRLTVV.

The chain couples TRBV7-9 to TRBJ1-4; D not resolved. Trimming shortened V by 5 bases and J by 8 bases, and 12 bases separated the two germline ends. CDR1 SEHNR and CDR2 FQNEAQ come from the germline V gene (reference sequence). CDR3 length: 13 residues. In nucleotides, the CDR3 is TGTGCCAGCAGCCCCTCGGCGGAAGAAAAACTGTTTTTT. Translation gives CASSPSAEEKLFF.

The V gene is TRBV4-2, the J gene TRBJ1-3, with D hard to call. The CDR3 loop spans 15 amino acids. V gave up 1 base and J gave up 0 bases, with 7 bases separating them. Per the germline V gene, CDR1 is LGHNA and CDR2 is YNFKEQ. The CDR3 loop reads CASSQVPSSGNTIYF. The CDR3 DNA sequence: TGTGCCAGCAGCCAAGTACCCTCCTCTGGAAACACCATATATTTT.

This clonotype has a handful of counts. Germline is not matched at one junction end, which may reflect a read error. The chain combines TRBV20-1 with TRBJ2-3, with 7 bases fitting TRBD1. Germline values: CDR1 DFQATT, CDR2 SNEGSKA (reference sequence). CDR3 length equals 14 residues. The CDR3: CSASQGTQSDTQYF. In DNA, the CDR3 is TGCAGTGCTTCACAGGGGACACAATCAGATACGCAGTACTTT.

Many counts were recorded for this clonotype. DNA of the CDR3: TGTGCCAGCAGCCACCCAGGACGGGACCCTTCCGAGCAGTACTTC. This gives the protein CASSHPGRDPSEQYF. The chain uses TRBV4-2 and TRBJ2-7, with D possibly being TRBD1 or TRBD2 (5 bases each). This CDR3 has 15 amino acids. Germline CDR1 is LGHNA and CDR2 is YNFKEQ. V shed 3 bases and J shed 6 bases, with 18 bases lying between them.

The chain joins TRBV20-1 to TRBJ2-7; D remains ambiguous. CDR3 length: 15 residues. From germline, CDR1 is DFQATT and CDR2 SNEGSKA (reference sequence). Between the trimmed V and J ends, which lost 0 bases and 0 bases, there was a span of 12 bases. CDR3 amino acids: CSARDRDFSSYEQYF. CDR3 coding DNA: TGCAGTGCTAGAGATCGTGACTTCTCCTCCTACGAGCAGTACTTC.

There are a few counts of this clonotype. The V gene is TRBV4-1, the J gene TRBJ2-3, with 9 bases that match TRBD2. V lost 0 bases to trimming and J lost 2 bases; unmatched junction nucleotides: 9. Germline V gene lookup returns CDR1 MGHRA and CDR2 YSYEKL. The CDR3 is 18 amino acids. The CDR3 loop reads CASSQERASGVHTDTQYF. CDR3 nucleotide sequence: TGCGCCAGCAGCCAAGAAAGGGCTAGCGGGGTACACACAGATACGCAGTATTTT.